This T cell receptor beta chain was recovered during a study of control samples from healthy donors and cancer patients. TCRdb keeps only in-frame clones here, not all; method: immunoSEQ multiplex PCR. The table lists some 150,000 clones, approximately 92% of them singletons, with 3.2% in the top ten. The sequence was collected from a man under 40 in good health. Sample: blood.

CDR3 protein: CASSLILSGGYTF. Written as DNA, the CDR3 is TGCGCCAGCAGCTTGATCCTTTCGGGTGGCTACACCTTC. The chain has TRBV5-1 and TRBJ1-2, with D uncertain. CDR1 and CDR2 (germline): SGHRS, YFSETQ. Trimming left V 1 base short and J 7 bases short, with 11 bases between. The CDR3 covers 13 residues.